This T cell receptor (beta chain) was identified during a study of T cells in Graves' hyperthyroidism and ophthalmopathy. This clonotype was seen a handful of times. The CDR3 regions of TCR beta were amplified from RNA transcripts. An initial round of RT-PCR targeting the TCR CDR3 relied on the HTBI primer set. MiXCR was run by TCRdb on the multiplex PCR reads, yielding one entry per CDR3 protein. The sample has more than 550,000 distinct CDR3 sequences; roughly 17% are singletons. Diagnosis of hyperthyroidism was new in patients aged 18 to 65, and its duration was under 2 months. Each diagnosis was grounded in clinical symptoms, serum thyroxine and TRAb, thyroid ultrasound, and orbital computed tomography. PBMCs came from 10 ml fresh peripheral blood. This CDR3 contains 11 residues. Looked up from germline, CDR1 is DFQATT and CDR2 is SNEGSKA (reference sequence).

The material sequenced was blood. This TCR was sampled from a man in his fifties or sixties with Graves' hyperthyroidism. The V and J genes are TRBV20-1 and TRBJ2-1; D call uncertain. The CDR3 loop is CSPPGRSEQFF. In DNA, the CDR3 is TGCAGCCCACCCGGACGGAGTGAGCAGTTCTTC.